This TCR beta chain was obtained from a study of blood T cell dynamics during melanoma immunotherapy. Time point of the sample: week 3, after first cycle of checkpoint inhibitor. The CDR3 runs 15 residues. V lost 4 bases and J 7 bases, leaving 16 bases between the germline ends. Germline CDR1 and CDR2: SEHNR and FQNEAQ (reference sequence). TCRdb's copy holds only in-frame clones and misses some; the assay was immunoSEQ multiplex PCR. The sample contains 15,000 to 20,000 clones, 85% to 95% of which appear only once. This receptor was identified in a human donor with melanoma. This chain links TRBV7-9 with TRBJ1-4; D is unclear. The starting material was effector memory CD8+ T cells from blood, obtained from a patient treated with checkpoint blockade. The CDR3 nucleotides are TGTGCCAGCAGCTCTAGCCCAATTACTCGTGAAAAACTGTTTTTT. Translation: CASSSSPITREKLFF.